Here is one TCR beta chain with its context. Its cognate antigen is unknown. The sample belongs to a study of cytomegalovirus exposure and HLA in healthy donors. This CDR3 region has 14 residues. Germline CDR1 reads SGHNT; CDR2 reads YYREEE (reference sequence). V trimming: 4 bases; J trimming: 10 bases; junction bases outside the gene matches: 6. General study points: Cytomegalovirus association was assigned to some 160 TCR beta chains. Per published reports, the classifier diagnosed cytomegalovirus status with high specificity and sensitivity. A few CMV-associated chains proved CMV antigen-specific in vitro. Rare TCR sequences predominated, though certain public TCRs were found in many donors.

This table comes from immunoSEQ multiplex PCR, and its TCRdb copy is limited to in-frame clones, with some not included. Among 280,000 or so clones listed, 70% to 90% were seen once. The gene calls are TRBV5-4 and TRBJ2-1; 12 bases fit TRBD2. The sample was PBMCs. This receptor was identified in a woman between 18 and 30 years old in good health and CMV-seronegative. DNA for the CDR3: TGTGCCAGCAGCAGGCGACTAGCGGGGGCCGAGCAGTTCTTC. Its protein is CASSRRLAGAEQFF.